This entry is about one TCR beta chain. V lost 6 bases, J lost 6 bases, and 9 bases stayed unmatched. The CDR3 extends over 15 amino acids. Per germline, CDR1 MNHEY and CDR2 SMNVEV (reference sequence). This specimen belongs to a study of T cell responses to AZD1222 COVID-19 vaccine. Libraries were prepared by immunoSEQ multiplex PCR; TCRdb keeps only in-frame clonotypes and omits some of them. The repertoire consists of about 35,000 clones, with around 86% occurring once and the leading ten covering approximately 10%. Sequences were derived from peripheral blood, sampled 28 days after the second AZD1222 dose. The chain recombines TRBV27 with TRBJ2-2; 8 nucleotides line up with TRBD2. The receptor's source is an adult who received the AZD1222 COVID-19 vaccine. The CDR3 bases are TGTGCCAGCAGAGGACTAGCACATCGGTCCGGGGAGCTGTTTTTT. It yields the protein CASRGLAHRSGELFF.